The present entry profiles one T cell receptor beta chain with its context. Its antigen is unknown. The CDR3 spans 17 residues. Germline V gives CDR1 DFQATT, CDR2 SNEGSKA (reference sequence). V shed 5 bases and J shed 0 bases, with 17 bases lying between them. This specimen belongs to a study of T cells after yellow fever vaccination. Turning to the study itself: Libraries from low-cell-number fractions were prepared with the SMART-Seq v4 Ultra Low Input RNA kit. Whole-study findings and limits: Subsequent to the booster, the majority of primary-vaccination clones reappeared (around 96% CD4, approximately 90% CD8). Peaking faster, on day 5 versus 15, the secondary response was nonetheless weaker.

MiXCR was run by TCRdb on the 5' RACE reads, yielding one entry per CDR3 protein. The sample contains around 610,000 distinct CDR3 sequences, about 13% of which appear only once. The sample consisted of PBMCs, taken on the day of the yellow fever booster vaccination. This TCR was recovered from a young man who received the YFV17D yellow fever vaccine. The chain employs TRBV20-1 and TRBJ2-6, with D perhaps assigned TRBD1 or TRBD2 (6 bases each). CDR3 sequence reads: CSAPTGRRDSGANVLTF. The DNA of the CDR3 is TGCAGTGCTCCCACAGGGAGGAGAGACTCTGGGGCCAACGTCCTGACTTTC.